These T cell receptor beta chains were read from a single sample in a study of CD8 T cells in ankylosing spondylitis. TCRdb re-called the 5' RACE reads through MiXCR, storing one row per CDR3 protein. The sample has under 200,000 distinct CDR3 sequences; around a tenth are singletons. The sample consisted of blood, either unsorted or a sorted T cell fraction (not recorded which). These receptors originate from a male donor with ankylosing spondylitis or in good health (not recorded which). The CDR3 runs from the conserved cysteine through the conserved F or W. Fields, in order: D gene, J gene, V gene, clone size, CDR3 DNA, CDR3 protein. A D gene is named only where the DNA matches it firmly. Clone size, where shown, is once, few, many, or a class for clones that have expanded.

>-|TRBJ2-7|TRBV3-1|few
TGTGCCAGCAGCCAAGATTTTGTTCGTATCGGGCCTCGAGGAGGTGACTACGAGCAGTACTTC
CASSQDFVRIGPRGGDYEQYF
>TRBD2|TRBJ2-1|TRBV7-2|-
TGTGCCAGCAGCTTAGGCCCCCGCGGGGGGCCGAATGAGCAGTTCTTC
CASSLGPRGGPNEQFF
>-|TRBJ2-7|TRBV7-2|-
TGTGCCAGCAGCGCTCCGGGACTTTTCAACTCCTACGAGCAGTACTTC
CASSAPGLFNSYEQYF
>-|TRBJ2-2|TRBV29-1|many
TGCAGCGTTGTACTTAACGCGAACACCGGGGAGCTGTTTTTT
CSVVLNANTGELFF
>-|TRBJ1-1|TRBV24-1|many
TGTGCCACCAGTGGCCAACAGGGAGAAGCTTTCTTT
CATSGQQGEAFF
>-|TRBJ2-5|TRBV10-3|few
TGTGCCATCAGTGAGCCGGGCCGAGGGGCCACCCAAGAGACCCAGTACTTC
CAISEPGRGATQETQYF
>-|TRBJ2-5|TRBV2|many
TGTGCCAGCAACGGGATCCCCGAGGAGACCCAGTACTTC
CASNGIPEETQYF
>TRBD2|TRBJ2-3|TRBV11-2|many
TGTGCCAGCAAGTCGGGACTAGCGGGACATACGCAGTATTTT
CASKSGLAGHTQYF
>-|TRBJ1-1|TRBV3-1|many
TGTGCCAGCAGCCAAACGGAGACTGAAGCTTTCTTT
CASSQTETEAFF
>-|TRBJ1-5|TRBV20-1|many
TGCAGTGCTGGGGGGGCGGGTAGCAATCAGCCCCAGCATTTT
CSAGGAGSNQPQHF
>TRBD2|TRBJ2-5|TRBV6-2/TRBV6-3|many
TGTGCCAGCAGTTACTTGCCTAGCGGGGACCAAGAGACCCAGTACTTC
CASSYLPSGDQETQYF
>-|TRBJ1-5|TRBV7-2|many
TGTGCCAGCAGCTTAGTTGGGGTGGAACAGCCCCAGCATTTT
CASSLVGVEQPQHF
>TRBD1|TRBJ1-1|TRBV5-1|many
TGCGCCAGCAGCTGGGACAGACTGAACACTGAAGCTTTCTTT
CASSWDRLNTEAFF
>TRBD2|TRBJ2-5|TRBV5-1|many
TGCGCCAGCAGTAAGAGCGGGAGTGGAGAGACCCAGTACTTC
CASSKSGSGETQYF
>-|TRBJ2-7|TRBV25-1|few
TGTGCCAGCAGCCCCAGGGTGGGCGGTTTCCAGCAGTACTTC
CASSPRVGGFQQYF
>TRBD1|TRBJ2-7|TRBV2|-
TGTGCCAGCAGTGAGGACAGGGAGTACGAGCAGTACTTC
CASSEDREYEQYF
>-|TRBJ2-1|TRBV10-3|many
TGTGCCATCAGTGAGTTGAGAGGCACACACAATGAGCAGTTCTTC
CAISELRGTHNEQFF
>-|TRBJ2-2|TRBV6-2/TRBV6-3|many
TGTGCCAGCAGTTACCACCCATCAGGAGCGGAGAACACCGGGGAGCTGTTTTTT
CASSYHPSGAENTGELFF
>-|TRBJ2-7|TRBV20-1|many
TGCAGTGCCCCGACAGGATCCGAGCAGTACTTC
CSAPTGSEQYF
>-|TRBJ2-1|TRBV5-1|many
TGCGCCAGCAGCTTGTACGGCGGGGGCGCGGAAAATGAGCAGTTCTTC
CASSLYGGGAENEQFF
>-|TRBJ1-5|TRBV6-1|-
TGTGCCAGCACCAACGCCGGGGACAATCAGCCCCAGCATTTT
CASTNAGDNQPQHF
>TRBD2|TRBJ2-1|TRBV7-8|-
TGTGCCAGCAGCTTAACCCGGACTAGCGGGAGGCGAACCTCCTACAATGAGCAGTTCTTC
CASSLTRTSGRRTSYNEQFF
>TRBD1|TRBJ1-2|TRBV3-1|many
TGTGCCAGCAGCCAAGATTTCGGGCAGACAGGGGGAAACTATGGCTACACCTTC
CASSQDFGQTGGNYGYTF
>TRBD2|TRBJ2-1|TRBV20-1|few
TGCAGTGCTAGAGATGACATACTAGCGGGAGGGCCTCTCACCCCCAAAGGGCAGTTCTTC
CSARDDILAGGPLTPKGQFF
>-|TRBJ2-7|TRBV10-3|-
TGTGCCATCGGACAGATAACCTACGAGCAGTACTTC
CAIGQITYEQYF
>-|TRBJ2-1|TRBV7-7|many
TGTGCCAGCAGCTTAGTAGGTCTAGACAATGAGCAGTTCTTC
CASSLVGLDNEQFF
>TRBD2|TRBJ2-3|TRBV29-1|-
TGCAGCGTTGAGCCACCGACTAGCGGGGTTCCATCCACAGATACGCAGTATTTT
CSVEPPTSGVPSTDTQYF
>TRBD2|TRBJ2-1|TRBV10-3|many
TGTGCCATCGGCCTAAGCGGGAGGGCCTACAATGAGCAGTTCTTC
CAIGLSGRAYNEQFF
>-|TRBJ2-5|TRBV20-1|many
TGCAGTGCTAGAGGGGCCGCGGAGACCCAGTACTTC
CSARGAAETQYF
>TRBD2|TRBJ2-7|TRBV12-3/TRBV12-4|many
TGTGCCAGCACCCCGGGGGCGACTAGCGTAGTACCCGAGCAGTACTTC
CASTPGATSVVPEQYF
>TRBD2|TRBJ2-1|TRBV20-1|many
TGCAGTGCTAGTACTAGCGGGGTCAATGAGCAGTTCTTC
CSASTSGVNEQFF
>-|TRBJ2-7|TRBV10-3|many
TGTGCCATCAGTGAGTCGAGGGGGAAGACCTACGAGCAGTACTTC
CAISESRGKTYEQYF
>TRBD1|TRBJ1-2|TRBV25-1|many
TGTGCCAGCAGTGAACAAACAGGGGTTCGCTATGGCTACACCTTC
CASSEQTGVRYGYTF
>-|TRBJ2-5|TRBV14|many
TGTGCCAGCAGCCAAGTAACTGAGTACCAAGAGACCCAGTACTTC
CASSQVTEYQETQYF
>-|TRBJ2-3|TRBV24-1|many
TGTGCCACCAGTGATTCGGAAGCGGTCGTAACGCAGTATTTT
CATSDSEAVVTQYF
>-|TRBJ1-5|TRBV27|many
TGTGCCAGCAGTTTATCCAGGGATAACAATCAGCCCCAGCATTTT
CASSLSRDNNQPQHF
>-|TRBJ1-1|TRBV7-2|-
TGTGCCAGCAGCATACGGGGGGGATCCACTGAAGCTTTCTTT
CASSIRGGSTEAFF
>TRBD2|TRBJ2-7|TRBV12-3/TRBV12-4|many
TGTGCCAGCAGTCCTCGGACTAGCGGGGGAGGGCAGTACTTC
CASSPRTSGGGQYF
>TRBD2|TRBJ2-1|TRBV5-4|-
TGTGCCAGCAGCCCGGGACTAGCGGGTCACTCCTACAATGAGCAGTTCTTC
CASSPGLAGHSYNEQFF
>TRBD2|TRBJ2-7|TRBV15|many
TGTGCCACCAGCAGGGGACTAGCGGGAGTTGGCTCCTACGAGCAGTACTTC
CATSRGLAGVGSYEQYF
>-|TRBJ2-3|TRBV5-1|many
TGCGCCAGCAGCTTGGTAGGAGGGACCGCTGGAGATACGCAGTATTTT
CASSLVGGTAGDTQYF
>TRBD2|TRBJ2-1|TRBV5-1|-
TGCGCCAGTCACCCGGGACTAGCGGGTAACAATGAGCAGTTCTTC
CASHPGLAGNNEQFF
>TRBD1|TRBJ2-5|TRBV24-1|few
TGTGCCACCAGTGATCCCGGACAGGGTAAGACCCAGTACTTC
CATSDPGQGKTQYF
>-|TRBJ2-7|TRBV29-1|many
TGCAGCGTTGAACACAGGACCCTTGGGGAGCAGTACTTC
CSVEHRTLGEQYF
>TRBD2|TRBJ2-7|TRBV6-6|few
TGTGCCAGCAGTTACGGGACTAGCGAGATCTACGAGCAGTACTTC
CASSYGTSEIYEQYF
>TRBD1|TRBJ1-5|TRBV2|many
TGTGCCAGCAGAGACAGGGCCTGGGGCAATCAGCCCCAGCATTTT
CASRDRAWGNQPQHF
>-|TRBJ1-2|TRBV6-5|-
TGTGCCAGCAGTTACTCGAGCCTAAGGGGCTACACCTTC
CASSYSSLRGYTF
>-|TRBJ2-1|TRBV28|many
TGTGCCAGCAGGACGGCGGAAATCCATGAGCAGTTCTTC
CASRTAEIHEQFF
>-|TRBJ2-1|TRBV3-1|many
TGTGCCAGCAGCGTCCGACTAGAACATGAGCAGTTCTTC
CASSVRLEHEQFF
>-|TRBJ2-3|TRBV27|-
TGTGCCAGCAGTGGCCAGGGGCTTAGCACAGATACGCAGTATTTT
CASSGQGLSTDTQYF
>TRBD2|TRBJ2-1|TRBV5-1|-
TGCGCCAGCAGCCCCCTGAGCGGGAGGGACAATGAGCAGTTCTTC
CASSPLSGRDNEQFF